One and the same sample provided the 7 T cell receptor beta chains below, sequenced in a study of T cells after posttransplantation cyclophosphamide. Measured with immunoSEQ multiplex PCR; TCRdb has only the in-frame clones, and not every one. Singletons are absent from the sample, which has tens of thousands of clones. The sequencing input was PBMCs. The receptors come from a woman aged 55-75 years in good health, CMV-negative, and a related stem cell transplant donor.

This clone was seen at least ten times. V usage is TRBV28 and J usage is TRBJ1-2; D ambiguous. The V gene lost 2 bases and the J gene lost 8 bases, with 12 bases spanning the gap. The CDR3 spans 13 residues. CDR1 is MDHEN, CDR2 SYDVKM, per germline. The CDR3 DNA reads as TGTGCCAGCAGTTTAAAAAGTCGTAGCGGCTACACCTTC. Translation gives CASSLKSRSGYTF.

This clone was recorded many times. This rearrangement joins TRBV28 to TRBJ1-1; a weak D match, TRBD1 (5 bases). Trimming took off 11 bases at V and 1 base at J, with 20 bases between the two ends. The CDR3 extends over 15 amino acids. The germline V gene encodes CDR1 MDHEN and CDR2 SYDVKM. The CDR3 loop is CAAKPGGISNTEAFF. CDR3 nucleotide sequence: TGTGCCGCGAAACCGGGGGGTATCTCGAACACTGAAGCTTTCTTT.

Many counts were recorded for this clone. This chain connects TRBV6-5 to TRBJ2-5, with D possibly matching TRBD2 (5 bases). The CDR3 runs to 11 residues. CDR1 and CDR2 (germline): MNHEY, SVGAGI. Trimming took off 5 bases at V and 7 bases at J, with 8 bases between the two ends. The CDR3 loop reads CASSRGGTQYF. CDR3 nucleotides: TGTGCCAGCAGTCGGGGTGGGACCCAGTACTTC.

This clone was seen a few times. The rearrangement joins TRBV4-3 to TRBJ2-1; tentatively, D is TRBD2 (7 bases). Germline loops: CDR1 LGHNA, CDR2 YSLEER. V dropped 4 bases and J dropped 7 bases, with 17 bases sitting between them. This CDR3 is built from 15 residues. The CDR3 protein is CASSRQRGGGNEQFF. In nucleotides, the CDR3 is TGCGCCAGCAGCCGCCAGCGAGGGGGGGGGAATGAGCAGTTCTTC.

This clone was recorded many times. The CDR3 sequence is CASSKDRGGGYTF. CDR3 nucleotides: TGTGCCAGCAGCAAAGACAGGGGTGGAGGCTACACCTTC. The V gene is TRBV5-4, the J gene TRBJ1-2; the match to TRBD1 covers 8 bases. The CDR3 has 13 residues. The V and J ends lost 4 bases and 8 bases, in that order; junction bases with no gene match: 7. Germline V gene data show CDR1 as SGHNT and CDR2 as YYREEE (reference sequence).

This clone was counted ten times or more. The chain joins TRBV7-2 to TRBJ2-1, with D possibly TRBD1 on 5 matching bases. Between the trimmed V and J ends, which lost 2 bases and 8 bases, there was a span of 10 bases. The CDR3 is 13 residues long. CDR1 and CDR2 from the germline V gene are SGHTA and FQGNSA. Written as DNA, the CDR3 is TGTGCCAGCAGCTTAACTCAGGGCTATGAGCAGTTCTTC. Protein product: CASSLTQGYEQFF.

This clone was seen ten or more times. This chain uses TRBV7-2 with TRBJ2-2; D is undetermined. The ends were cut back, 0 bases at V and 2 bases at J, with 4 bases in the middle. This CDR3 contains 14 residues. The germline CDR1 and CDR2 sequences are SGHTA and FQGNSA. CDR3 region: CASSLAPNTGELFF. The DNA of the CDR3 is TGTGCCAGCAGCTTAGCTCCAAACACCGGGGAGCTGTTTTTT.